These T cell receptor beta chains were read from a single sample in a study of T cell responses to AZD1222 COVID-19 vaccine. TCRdb keeps only in-frame clones here, not all; method: immunoSEQ multiplex PCR. Found here are about 83,000 clones, around nine tenths of them singletons; the top ten hold 4.5%. The starting material was peripheral blood, obtained on day 0 of MenACWY control vaccination. The receptors originated from an adult in good health. The CDR3 runs from the conserved cysteine through the conserved F or W. A D gene is named only where the DNA matches it firmly. The size entry is marked missing in some rows and otherwise reads once, few, many or a size class.

>TRBJ1-1|TRBV4-3|TRBD1|-
TGCGCCAGCAGCCGGGACAGCATGAACACTGAAGCTTTCTTT
CASSRDSMNTEAFF
>TRBJ1-2|TRBV4-3|TRBD1|-
TGCGCCAGCAGTCGACAATTAACAGGGGGAGGCCTAAATGGCTACACCTTC
CASSRQLTGGGLNGYTF
>TRBJ1-2|TRBV6-5|TRBD1|-
TGTGCCAGCAGATCCGGGACAGGGATTGGTAATGGCTACACCTTC
CASRSGTGIGNGYTF
>TRBJ1-4|TRBV18|-|-
TGTGCCAGCTCACTGTTCGGGGGGTCTGGTAATGAAAAACTGTTTTTT
CASSLFGGSGNEKLFF
>TRBJ1-4|TRBV12-5|-|-
TGTGCTAGTGGTTTGGTACTTGGCAGGACTAATGAAAAACTGTTTTTT
CASGLVLGRTNEKLFF
>TRBJ1-5|TRBV5-6|TRBD1|few
TGTGCCAGCAGCTTCGGGACAGGGGTCTTAGGGAGCAATCAGCCCCAGCATTTT
CASSFGTGVLGSNQPQHF
>TRBJ2-5|TRBV5-1|TRBD2|-
TGCGCCAGCAGCGTTAGCGGGAGGGCAGAAGAGACCCAGTACTTC
CASSVSGRAEETQYF
>TRBJ1-5|TRBV6-6|TRBD1|once
TGTGCCAGCAAGGAGGGGGCTCGCAATCAGCCCCAGCATTTT
CASKEGARNQPQHF
>TRBJ1-6|TRBV6-2/TRBV6-3|-|-
TGTGCCAGCAGTTACAAGGACAGAACCTATAATTCACCCCTCCACTTT
CASSYKDRTYNSPLHF
>TRBJ1-2|TRBV5-4|TRBD1|-
TGTGCCAGCAGCTTGAACAGGGGAGGTCAAGGTGGCTACACCTTC
CASSLNRGGQGGYTF
>TRBJ2-5|TRBV7-2|-|-
TGTGCCAGCCAACAGAGACAGACCCAAGAGACCCAGTACTTC
CASQQRQTQETQYF
>TRBJ2-7|TRBV10-2|TRBD1|-
TGCGCCAGCAGTGAAGCGAACAGGGGGACCTACGAGCAGTACTTC
CASSEANRGTYEQYF
>TRBJ1-4|TRBV29-1|-|-
TGCAGCGTTGGGATCCGGCAGGATGAAAAACTGTTTTTT
CSVGIRQDEKLFF
>TRBJ1-1|TRBV28|-|-
TGTGCCAGCAGGGATCCGGGCCTTAACACTGAAGCTTTCTTT
CASRDPGLNTEAFF
>TRBJ2-7|TRBV11-2|-|few
TGTGCCAGCAGCAGATCCCAGGGGCAGTACGAGCAGTACTTC
CASSRSQGQYEQYF
>TRBJ2-7|TRBV29-1|-|-
TGCAGCGTTGAACCAGGCCTGGAGCAGTACTTC
CSVEPGLEQYF
>TRBJ1-5|TRBV19|-|-
TGTGCCAGTAGTATAATTGGGAGCAATCAGCCCCAGCATTTT
CASSIIGSNQPQHF
>TRBJ1-3|TRBV5-1|-|-
TGCGCCAGCAGCTTGGCCGGGGGAGCCTCTGGAAACACCATATATTTT
CASSLAGGASGNTIYF
>TRBJ2-1|TRBV5-4|-|-
TGTGCCAGCAGCTTGCCGGGAGCAATAAATGAGCAGTTCTTC
CASSLPGAINEQFF
>TRBJ2-5|TRBV29-1|-|-
TGCAGCGTTGGGGGGCCCCGGGAGACCCAGTACTTC
CSVGGPRETQYF
>TRBJ1-1|TRBV6-5|-|-
TGTGCCAGCGGAACGGACGAGAACACTGAAGCTTTCTTT
CASGTDENTEAFF
>TRBJ2-7|TRBV6-6|-|few
TGTGCCAGCGGGGACTACGAGCAGTACTTC
CASGDYEQYF
>TRBJ1-1|TRBV7-9|TRBD1|-
TGTGCCAGCAGCTTATCGGGACAGAACAACACTGAAGCTTTCTTT
CASSLSGQNNTEAFF
>TRBJ1-1|TRBV27|-|-
TGTGCCAGCAGTTATGCCAGGGGATTTGGCACTGAAGCTTTCTTT
CASSYARGFGTEAFF
>TRBJ1-4|TRBV19|-|once
TGTGCCAGTACGGCCAGCCAATACAAGTATGCAACTAATGAAAAACTGTTTTTT
CASTASQYKYATNEKLFF
>TRBJ1-6|TRBV7-2|-|-
TGTGCCAGCAGGGTTAATAATTCACCCCTCCACTTT
CASRVNNSPLHF
>TRBJ2-7|TRBV10-3|TRBD2|-
TGTGCCATCAGTGGGACCCCTAGCGGGCTATCCTACGAGCAGTACTTC
CAISGTPSGLSYEQYF
>TRBJ1-1|TRBV27|-|-
TGTGCCAGCCACCCGGGTGGGGGGAACACTGAAGCTTTCTTT
CASHPGGGNTEAFF
>TRBJ1-2|TRBV18|-|-
TGTGCCAGCTCACCAACTCAGCCAGCGAATGGCTACACCTTC
CASSPTQPANGYTF
>TRBJ2-2|TRBV30|-|-
TGTGCCTGGAGTGTACGTAAATCCGGGGAGCTGTTTTTT
CAWSVRKSGELFF
>TRBJ2-3|TRBV21-1|-|-
TGTGCCAGCAGCAAAGACCGGGAAGGGAGCCTCACGAGTTTTGCAGATACGCAGTATTTT
CASSKDREGSLTSFADTQYF
>TRBJ1-1|TRBV4-2|-|-
TGTGCCAGCAGCGCGCAACATCGGACGAACACTGAAGCTTTCTTT
CASSAQHRTNTEAFF
>TRBJ2-5|TRBV7-2|TRBD1|-
TGTGCCAGCAGTTTCAGACAGGGTCAAGAGACCCAGTACTTC
CASSFRQGQETQYF
>TRBJ2-7|TRBV30|-|-
TGTGCCTGGAGTGTGCAGATAAGCGAAACGCAGTACTTC
CAWSVQISETQYF
>TRBJ2-7|TRBV4-1|-|-
TGCGCCAGCAGCCGCACGGGACTTCCGTACGAGCAGTACTTC
CASSRTGLPYEQYF
>TRBJ2-7|TRBV4-2|-|-
TGTGCCAGCAGCCAAGATCGTGCTTCCTACGAGCAGTACTTC
CASSQDRASYEQYF
>TRBJ1-2|TRBV18|-|-
TGTGCCAGCTCCATTGGGCCCCCACAGGGAGACGTCGTCTACACCTTC
CASSIGPPQGDVVYTF
>TRBJ1-1|TRBV9|-|-
TGTGCCAGCAGCACAGGGTACCGGAACACTGAAGCTTTCTTT
CASSTGYRNTEAFF
>TRBJ2-7|TRBV5-8|-|-
TGTGCCAGCAGCCGCTCTAATGCGCAGTACTTC
CASSRSNAQYF
>TRBJ1-4|TRBV5-4|-|-
TGTGCCAGCAGCTCCCGTGCAACTAATGAAAAACTGTTTTTT
CASSSRATNEKLFF